This entry lists 32 T cell receptor beta chains sequenced from one sample in a study of OX40 agonist ivuxolimab in advanced cancers. Only in-frame clones appear in the TCRdb table, and some are missing; sequencing was by immunoSEQ multiplex PCR. The sample yields fewer than 60,000 clones, about 79% seen once. This specimen consisted of CD4+ or CD8+ T cells sorted from blood, obtained in a trial of the OX40 agonist ivuxolimab. These receptors came from an adult with an advanced solid tumor such as melanoma, head and neck, liver or kidney cancer.

CDR3 sequence: CSGETGPRLGAFF. CDR3 sequence (DNA): TGCAGCGGGGAGACAGGGCCGCGTCTGGGGGCTTTCTTT. The chain links TRBV29-1 to TRBJ1-1, with 7 bases identical to TRBD1. With V trimmed by 7 bases and J by 11 bases, 16 bases remained unmatched. This CDR3 comprises 13 residues. Germline V gene data show CDR1 as SQVTM and CDR2 as ANQGSEA.

The chain has TRBV12-5 and TRBJ2-1; 10 bases fit TRBD2. This CDR3 has 17 amino acids. The junction had 5 bases not matched to a gene; V was cut back by 3 bases and J by 0 bases. Germline lookup yields CDR1 LGHNT and CDR2 FRNRAP. The chain's CDR3 is CASGFRASGSSYNEQFF. CDR3 DNA: TGTGCTAGTGGTTTCAGGGCTAGCGGGAGCTCCTACAATGAGCAGTTCTTC.

This chain links TRBV6-6 with TRBJ1-4; 8 nucleotides line up with TRBD1. Germline V lookup: CDR1 MNHNY, CDR2 SVGAGI (reference sequence). The CDR3 contains 15 residues. The V segment lost 0 bases and the J segment 8 bases; nucleotides outside the gene matches: 5. The CDR3 loop reads CASSYSTGAGEKLFF. CDR3 bases: TGTGCCAGCAGTTACTCGACAGGGGCAGGGGAAAAACTGTTTTTT.

V and J are TRBV7-2 and TRBJ1-6; the D gene is possibly TRBD1 (5 bases). The germline CDR1 and CDR2 sequences are SGHTA and FQGNSA. V was clipped by 6 bases and J by 0 bases, with 12 bases between them. This CDR3 has 16 residues. CDR3 protein: CASRPTVLSYNSPLHF. In DNA, the CDR3 is TGTGCCAGCAGACCGACAGTTCTCTCCTATAATTCACCCCTCCACTTT.

The rearrangement joins TRBV9 to TRBJ1-3; 10 nucleotides match TRBD1. Per the germline V gene, CDR1 is SGDLS and CDR2 is YYNGEE. This CDR3 is 16 amino acids long. The J segment lost 4 bases and the V segment lost 0 bases, leaving 4 bases of the junction unmatched. The CDR3 bases are TGTGCCAGCAGCGTAGCAGGGACAGGGGTCGGAAACACCATATATTTT. This translates into CASSVAGTGVGNTIYF.

The chain couples TRBV4-3 to TRBJ2-3, with D unclear. This CDR3 has 11 residues. Trimming took off 3 bases at V and 3 bases at J, with 1 base between the two ends. The germline V gene has CDR1 LGHNA and CDR2 YSLEER. This CDR3 is CASSQTDTQYF. The CDR3 DNA reads TGCGCCAGCAGCCAGACAGATACGCAGTATTTT.

This chain links TRBV6-5 with TRBJ2-5, with D possibly matching TRBD2 (6 bases). The J call may be faulty, since TRBJ2-7 better matches the DNA end. The length of the CDR3 is 12 residues. Germline V gene sequence: CDR1 MNHEY, CDR2 SVGAGI. The CDR3 loop is CASSYAGGEQYF. The CDR3 DNA is TGTGCCAGCAGCTATGCCGGGGGCGAGCAGTACTTC.

This sequence joins TRBV19 and TRBJ2-2; possible D gene TRBD1, 5 bases. Trimming shortened V by 9 bases and J by 6 bases, and 14 bases separated the two germline ends. Germline CDR1 LNHDA, CDR2 SQIVND (reference sequence). This CDR3 is 13 amino acids long. CDR3 loop: CASLRQGAGELFF. The CDR3, as DNA: TGTGCCAGCCTTCGTCAGGGTGCCGGGGAGCTGTTTTTT.

On this clone itself: One end of the junction is discordant with germline, which a read error may explain. The rearrangement links TRBV5-5 to TRBJ2-1; the D gene could be TRBD1 or TRBD2 (5 bases each). Germline V gene data show CDR1 as SGHKS and CDR2 as YYEKEE (reference sequence). The CDR3 sequence is 14 residues long. CDR3 sequence reads: CASSFQTDYSEQFF. The CDR3 nucleotides are TGTGCCAGCAGCTTTCAGACAGACTACAGTGAGCAGTTCTTC.

The chain has TRBV4-1 and TRBJ2-7; the D gene is possibly TRBD1 (6 bases). V lost 3 bases and J 0 bases, leaving 12 bases between the germline ends. Germline CDR1 and CDR2: MGHRA and YSYEKL. The CDR3 spans 15 residues. In DNA, the CDR3 is TGCGCCAGCAGCCAGCAGGGGTTAGGCTCCTACGAGCAGTACTTC. This encodes CASSQQGLGSYEQYF.

The rearrangement joins TRBV5-1 to TRBJ1-1; D gene unclear. Germline V lookup: CDR1 SGHRS, CDR2 YFSETQ. Trimming took 0 bases from V and 7 from J, leaving 19 bases between them. The CDR3 is made up of 16 amino acids. For the CDR3, the DNA is TGCGCCAGCAGCTTGGTTCGTCGGGGAATGTTGGGTGAAGCTTTCTTT. It yields the protein CASSLVRRGMLGEAFF.

The gene calls are TRBV7-2 and TRBJ2-5; D uncertain. The CDR3 has 14 residues. Germline-derived CDR1 and CDR2 are SGHTA and FQGNSA. The ends were cut back, 1 base at V and 0 bases at J, with 6 bases in the middle. The DNA for the CDR3 is TGTGCCAGCAGCTTAGTCGGAAACCAAGAGACCCAGTACTTC. Translation gives CASSLVGNQETQYF.

V gene TRBV9 combines with J gene TRBJ2-5, with D possibly matching TRBD1 (5 bases). The V end lost 0 bases, the J end lost 1 base, and 19 bases lay between the germline ends. Looked up from germline, CDR1 is SGDLS and CDR2 is YYNGEE. CDR3 length: 18 amino acids. The CDR3 sequence is CASSVGQGSNFFQETQYF. The CDR3 DNA is TGTGCCAGCAGCGTAGGCCAGGGCTCGAACTTTTTCCAAGAGACCCAGTACTTC. The full variable domain, its missing parts supplied by reference TRBV9 and TRBJ2-5, is DSGVTQTPKHLITATGQRVTLRCSPRSGDLSVYWYQQSLDQGLQFLIQYYNGEERAKGNILERFSAQQFPDLHSELNLSSLELGDSALYFCASSVGQGSNFFQETQYFGPGTRLLVL.

The chain couples TRBV7-2 to TRBJ2-7; D is possibly TRBD2 (6 bases). Germline V CDR1 and CDR2: SGHTA, FQGNSA. There are 14 residues in the CDR3. V lost 8 bases and J 0 bases, leaving 14 bases between the germline ends. The CDR3 coding sequence is TGTGCCAGCCTCACTAGCTTTAGCTCCTACGAGCAGTACTTC. Protein sequence: CASLTSFSSYEQYF.

V gene TRBV29-1 combines with J gene TRBJ1-3; D is possibly TRBD1 (5 bases). There are 13 residues in the CDR3. The ends were cut back, 6 bases at V and 2 bases at J, with 11 bases in the middle. Germline V gene sequence: CDR1 SQVTM, CDR2 ANQGSEA. CDR3 coding DNA: TGCAGCGTCGTAGACAGAACTGGAAACACCATATATTTT. Protein: CSVVDRTGNTIYF.

This chain connects TRBV19 to TRBJ2-3; D is perhaps TRBD1 or TRBD2 (5 bases each). The CDR3 sequence is 14 residues long. Deletions cut 6 bases from V and 2 bases from J, with 12 bases between. Germline V CDR1 and CDR2: LNHDA, SQIVND (reference sequence). CDR3 bases: TGTGCCAGTAGACTCCGGGACCCCACAGATACGCAGTATTTT. This encodes CASRLRDPTDTQYF. Drawing the rest from reference TRBV19 and TRBJ2-3, the complete variable domain is DGGITQSPKYLFRKEGQNVTLSCEQNLNHDAMYWYRQDPGQGLRLIYYSQIVNDFQKGDIAEGYSVSREKKESFPLTVTSAQKNPTAFYLCASRLRDPTDTQYFGPGTRLTVL.

The chain combines TRBV9 with TRBJ1-2; tentatively, D is TRBD1 (5 bases). This CDR3 is 15 amino acids long. Germline values: CDR1 SGDLS, CDR2 YYNGEE. Trimming stripped 3 bases from V and 4 bases from J, with 16 bases between. CDR3 coding DNA: TGTGCCAGCAGCGGTCCTGCAGGGAGCTCCTATGGCTACACCTTC. Translating gives CASSGPAGSSYGYTF.

The genes are TRBV5-5 and TRBJ1-5, with 7 bases lining up with TRBD1. This CDR3 region has 15 residues. The V segment lost 0 bases and the J segment 2 bases; nucleotides outside the gene matches: 2. From germline, CDR1 is SGHKS and CDR2 YYEKEE (reference sequence). The CDR3 nucleotides are TGTGCCAGCAGCTTGGTGGGGACAGGCAATCAGCCCCAGCATTTT. This codes for CASSLVGTGNQPQHF.

The V call is TRBV20-1, the J call TRBJ2-5; perhaps TRBD2 as D (5 bases). V was shortened by 5 bases and J by 4 bases, with 8 bases between the two germline ends. This CDR3 has 11 residues. CDR1 is DFQATT, CDR2 SNEGSKA, per germline (reference sequence). Written as DNA, the CDR3 is TGCAGTGCTTCCGAGGGAGAGACCCAGTACTTC. Encoded protein: CSASEGETQYF.

The chain joins TRBV10-3 to TRBJ1-6; 7 nucleotides line up with TRBD1. The V gene's germline CDR1 is ENHRY and CDR2 SYGVKD. The CDR3 runs 15 residues. V gave up 0 bases and J gave up 7 bases; unmatched junction bases: 3. The chain's CDR3 is CAISESTGPNSPLHF. The DNA for the CDR3 is TGTGCCATCAGTGAGTCGACAGGGCCGAATTCACCCCTCCACTTT.

The V gene is TRBV6-1, the J gene TRBJ2-5; 9 positions match TRBD2. The J call may be in error: the DNA end matches TRBJ2-7 better. This CDR3 comprises 13 residues. Germline V gene sequence: CDR1 MNHNS, CDR2 SASEGT. The CDR3 nucleotides read TGTGCCAGCAGGACTAGCGGCTCCTACGAGCAGTACTTC. Its protein is CASRTSGSYEQYF.

In this sample, this clone turned up a few times. The V call is TRBV2, the J call TRBJ2-2, with 7 bases matching TRBD2. CDR1 is SNHLY, CDR2 FYNNEI, per germline. V lost 3 bases, J lost 4 bases, and 2 bases stayed unmatched. The CDR3 runs 14 residues. In DNA, the CDR3 is TGTGCCAGCAGTGAGGTAGCGGGCACCGGGGAGCTGTTTTTT. The encoded protein is CASSEVAGTGELFF.

This chain joins TRBV6-5 and TRBJ1-2, with 8 bases aligning to TRBD1. V trimming: 11 bases; J trimming: 2 bases; junction bases outside the gene matches: 4. The CDR3 consists of 12 residues. Looked up from germline, CDR1 is MNHEY and CDR2 is SVGAGI. In DNA, the CDR3 is TGTGCCTCAGGGGGCGCCAACTATGGCTACACCTTC. Its translation: CASGGANYGYTF.

This chain uses TRBV7-6 with TRBJ2-2; D is perhaps TRBD1 or TRBD2 (5 bases each). V was trimmed by 8 bases and J by 6 bases, leaving 10 bases between them. The germline CDR1 and CDR2 sequences are SGHVS and FNYEAQ. The CDR3 loop spans 12 amino acids. CDR3 amino acids: CASGRGAGELFF. Written as DNA, the CDR3 is TGTGCCAGCGGAAGAGGGGCCGGGGAGCTGTTTTTT.

The chain uses TRBV27 and TRBJ2-4, with D tentatively TRBD1 (6 bases). There are 18 residues in the CDR3. V lost 7 bases and J 2 bases, leaving 24 bases between the germline ends. Per the germline V gene, CDR1 is MNHEY and CDR2 is SMNVEV (reference sequence). Written as DNA, the CDR3 is TGTGCCAGCACCCCCGCACAGGGTCCTTCTCTAACCAAAAACATTCAGTACTTC. Its translation: CASTPAQGPSLTKNIQYF.

The chain recombines TRBV6-1 with TRBJ1-2, with 9 bases identical to TRBD1. Germline CDR1 reads MNHNS; CDR2 reads SASEGT. The CDR3 has 14 residues. J was trimmed by 5 bases and V by 0 bases; bases with no gene match: 1. The DNA for the CDR3 is TGTGCCAGCAGTGAAGCCGGGACAGGGTATGGCTACACCTTC. Translated, it gives CASSEAGTGYGYTF.

The chain carries TRBV4-1 and TRBJ1-5, with 9 bases lining up with TRBD1. The trim removed 2 bases at V and 5 bases at J, leaving 10 bases unmatched. The V gene's germline CDR1 is MGHRA and CDR2 YSYEKL. The CDR3 covers 17 residues. The CDR3 DNA is TGCGCCAGCAGCCAACTCACAGGGGGCCCGAGGGATCAGCCCCAGCATTTT. The encoded protein is CASSQLTGGPRDQPQHF.

This clone was detected only a few times. J is TRBJ2-3 and V is TRBV4-2; 8 positions agree with TRBD2. CDR3 length equals 15 residues. Trimming took 4 bases from V and 1 from J; bases not matched to a gene: 4. Germline loops: CDR1 LGHNA, CDR2 YNFKEQ. The CDR3 nucleotides read TGTGCCAGCAGCCTTACTAGCGGAGGCACAGATACGCAGTATTTT. It codes for CASSLTSGGTDTQYF.

J is TRBJ2-7 and V is TRBV11-2; TRBD1 matches 8 bases. CDR3 length: 15 amino acids. V was pared by 3 bases and J by 3 bases, with 7 bases of the junction left unmatched. Germline-derived CDR1 and CDR2 are SGHAT and FQNNGV. CDR3 nucleotides: TGTGCCAGCAGCTTTGACAGGGGATCTTTCTACGAGCAGTACTTC. Translating it yields CASSFDRGSFYEQYF.

The chain couples TRBV5-4 to TRBJ1-1; a weak D match, TRBD1 (6 bases). V was trimmed by 4 bases and J by 1 base, leaving 11 bases between them. This CDR3 spans 14 amino acids. Germline CDR1 SGHNT, CDR2 YYREEE (reference sequence). The CDR3 sequence: CASSQDSTNTEAFF. CDR3 coding DNA: TGTGCCAGCAGCCAGGACAGCACGAACACTGAAGCTTTCTTT.

The chain employs TRBV5-1 and TRBJ1-6; the D is unclear. This CDR3 has 15 amino acids. Trimming cost V 0 bases and J 7 bases, with 11 bases left between them. Per germline, CDR1 SGHRS and CDR2 YFSETQ. The CDR3 is CASSLARAENSPLHF. As DNA, the CDR3 is TGCGCCAGCAGCTTGGCCAGAGCGGAAAATTCACCCCTCCACTTT. The full variable domain, its missing parts supplied by reference TRBV5-1 and TRBJ1-6, is KAGVTQTPRYLIKTRGQQVTLSCSPISGHRSVSWYQQTPGQGLQFLFEYFSETQRNKGNFPGRFSGRQFSNSRSEMNVSTLELGDSALYLCASSLARAENSPLHFGNGTRLTVT.

This chain joins TRBV5-8 and TRBJ2-3; D not resolved. The CDR3 has 15 amino acids. The ends were cut back, 0 bases at V and 2 bases at J, with 10 bases in the middle. Per germline, CDR1 SGHTS and CDR2 YDEGEE. The CDR3 sequence: CASSLAAIDTDTQYF. The CDR3 region has the DNA TGTGCCAGCAGCTTGGCCGCGATAGACACAGATACGCAGTATTTT.